This TCR beta chain is drawn from a study of CD8 T cells in Susac syndrome. The V end was cut by 5 bases, the J end by 0 bases, with 11 bases between. CDR1 SGHTA and CDR2 FQGNSA come from the germline V gene. This CDR3 spans 14 amino acids. Random hexamers were used to reverse transcribe 0.5 to 1 ug of RNA. Amplification of TCR beta CDR3 spanned 54 Vbeta and 13 Jbeta via immunoSEQ multiplex PCR. TCRdb re-called the immunoSEQ multiplex PCR reads with MiXCR, one entry per CDR3 protein. The repertoire holds hundreds of thousands of distinct CDR3 sequences, with about 88% as singletons. This clonotype was observed a few times.

Sequenced input: CD8+ T cells from PBMCs. The chain uses TRBV7-2 and TRBJ2-7; D unclear. The origin of this receptor is a human donor with multiple sclerosis. DNA for the CDR3: TGTGCCAGCAGCGTACCTATGGGCTCCTACGAGCAGTACTTC. Its translation is CASSVPMGSYEQYF. The complete variable domain, with remaining parts taken from reference TRBV7-2 and TRBJ2-7, reads GAGVSQSPSNKVTEKGKDVELRCDPISGHTALYWYRQSLGQGLEFLIYFQGNSAPDKSGLPSDRFSAERTGGSVSTLTIQRTQQEDSAVYLCASSVPMGSYEQYFGPGTRLTVT.